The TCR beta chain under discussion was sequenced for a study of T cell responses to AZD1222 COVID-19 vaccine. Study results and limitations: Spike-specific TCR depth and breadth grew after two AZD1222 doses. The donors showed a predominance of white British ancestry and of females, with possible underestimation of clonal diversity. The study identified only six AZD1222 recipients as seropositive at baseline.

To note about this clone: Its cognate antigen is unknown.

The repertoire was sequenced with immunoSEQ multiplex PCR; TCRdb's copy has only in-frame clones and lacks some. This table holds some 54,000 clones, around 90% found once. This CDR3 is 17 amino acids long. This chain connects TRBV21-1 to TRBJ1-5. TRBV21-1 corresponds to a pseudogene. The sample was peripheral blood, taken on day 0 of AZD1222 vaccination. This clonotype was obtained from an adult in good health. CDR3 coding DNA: TGTGCCAGCAGCAAAGCGCTGGGGGGCGCGGGAAATCAGCCCCAGCATTTT. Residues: CASSKALGGAGNQPQHF.